This TCR beta chain was identified during a study of blood T cell repertoires in COVID-19. The CDR3 totals 16 residues. Germline-derived CDR1 and CDR2 are MDHEN and SYDVKM. Trimming cost V 5 bases and J 1 base; bases outside gene matches: 7. Everyone who took part was roughly 18 to 89 years old, and they came from about two dozen US areas. Donors were grouped by their self-reported clinical history. Donors in Cohort 3 who had recovered were those with two negative PCRs, healthcare professional clearance, or resolution of their symptoms. In its sample, this clone was seen once. Sequenced by immunoSEQ multiplex PCR; TCRdb stores in-frame clones only, minus some. The sample records roughly 290,000 clones, around 85% being singletons.

The chain couples TRBV28 to TRBJ2-1, with TRBD2 matching over 8 bases. The sequence derives from a woman aged 25-40 years who had recovered from COVID-19. The sample comprised PBMCs or T cells enriched from blood (not recorded which). This CDR3 is CASSGSVAGSYNEQFF. The CDR3 region has the DNA TGTGCCAGCAGTGGGTCGGTAGCGGGATCCTACAATGAGCAGTTCTTC.